Listed below are T cell receptor beta chains from one sample, sequenced in a study of blood T cell repertoires in COVID-19. Clones were sequenced by immunoSEQ multiplex PCR, and TCRdb holds only the in-frame ones, with some missing. The data hold 100,000 to 150,000 clones, with almost 70% observed a single time. Sequencing was performed on peripheral blood. Receptors were obtained from a woman between 65 and 79 years old with acute or convalescent COVID-19. Both conserved end residues are part of each CDR3. The D gene is left open where the match is weak. Size tells how often a clone was seen (once, few, many) or the class of an expanded clone, and some rows leave it out.

12	TRBJ2-7	TRBV29-1	TRBD1	-	CSVAPTGGEQYF	TGCAGCGTTGCCCCGACAGGGGGAGAGCAGTACTTC
16	TRBJ2-5	TRBV28	-	-	CASSPGHLDPIQTQYF	TGTGCCAGCAGTCCGGGACATTTAGACCCGATCCAGACCCAGTACTTC
16	TRBJ2-2	TRBV6-6	-	-	CASILLGAGDTGELFF	TGTGCCAGCATCTTACTGGGGGCAGGGGACACCGGGGAGCTGTTTTTT
12	TRBJ2-4	TRBV12-3/TRBV12-4	-	-	CASSLQGNIQYF	TGTGCCAGCAGTTTACAGGGAAACATTCAGTACTTC
15	TRBJ1-2	TRBV30	TRBD1	many	CAWSLDRAELNGYTF	TGTGCCTGGAGCTTGGACAGGGCAGAATTGAATGGCTACACCTTC
14	TRBJ1-4	TRBV7-9	-	many	CASSREGVWEKLFF	TGTGCCAGCAGCAGAGAGGGGGTTTGGGAAAAACTGTTTTTT
16	TRBJ2-1	TRBV11-3	TRBD1	-	CASSLRPGQPRDEQFF	TGTGCCAGCAGCTTAAGGCCGGGACAGCCTAGGGATGAGCAGTTCTTC
18	TRBJ1-4	TRBV25-1	-	-	CASSEPPGETGSREKLFF	TGTGCCAGCAGTGAACCCCCAGGAGAGACAGGATCTAGGGAAAAACTGTTTTTT
14	TRBJ2-1	TRBV7-9	-	-	CASSLGGIYNEQFF	TGTGCCAGCAGCTTAGGAGGGATTTACAATGAGCAGTTCTTC
14	TRBJ2-5	TRBV5-6	TRBD2	few	CASSLAGTSGAGYF	TGTGCCAGCAGCTTGGCGGGGACTAGCGGGGCGGGGTACTTC
16	TRBJ2-7	TRBV18	TRBD1	-	CASSPRDRLSSYEQYF	TGTGCCAGCTCACCCCGGGACAGGCTGAGCTCCTACGAGCAGTACTTC
13	TRBJ2-2	TRBV10-2	TRBD1	-	CASRGQGAGELFF	TGCGCCAGCAGAGGACAGGGGGCCGGGGAGCTGTTTTTT
15	TRBJ2-7	TRBV21-1	-	-	CASSKPGQVNYEQYF	TGTGCCAGCAGCAAACCGGGACAGGTCAACTACGAGCAGTACTTC
15	TRBJ1-2	TRBV7-2	TRBD1	-	CASSRDRVPSYGYTF	TGTGCCAGCAGTAGAGACAGGGTGCCTTCCTATGGCTACACCTTC
12	TRBJ2-1	TRBV7-9	-	-	CASSLSGDEQFF	TGTGCCAGCAGCCTAAGCGGCGATGAGCAGTTCTTC
18	TRBJ2-2	TRBV27	TRBD2	many	CASSFVGLAGDKAGELFF	TGTGCCAGCAGTTTTGTGGGACTAGCGGGAGACAAAGCCGGGGAGCTGTTTTTT
14	TRBJ2-2	TRBV19	-	-	CASSMAWTLGELFF	TGTGCCAGTAGTATGGCCTGGACACTCGGGGAGCTGTTTTTT
15	TRBJ2-7	TRBV3-1/TRBV3-2	-	-	CASSQEGSSYYEQYF	TGTGCCAGCAGCCAAGAAGGGAGCTCTTACTACGAGCAGTACTTC
15	TRBJ2-5	TRBV11-2	-	-	CASSFQGLGQETQYF	TGTGCCAGCAGCTTTCAGGGACTCGGCCAAGAGACCCAGTACTTC
16	TRBJ2-3	TRBV28	-	-	CASSLDNGITTDTQYF	TGTGCCAGCAGTCTGGATAACGGGATTACCACAGATACGCAGTATTTT
18	TRBJ2-7	TRBV11-2	-	-	CASSPIGRSRGVSYEQYF	TGTGCCAGCAGCCCAATCGGTCGATCCAGGGGGGTATCCTACGAGCAGTACTTC
14	TRBJ2-6	TRBV27	-	-	CASSGSSGANVLTF	TGTGCCAGCAGCGGGAGCTCTGGGGCCAACGTCCTGACTTTC
12	TRBJ1-1	TRBV28	-	-	CASETGMTEAFF	TGTGCCAGCGAAACAGGGATGACTGAAGCTTTCTTT
16	TRBJ1-1	TRBV30	TRBD1	-	CAWSLPRTGVNTEAFF	TGTGCCTGGAGTCTCCCGCGGACAGGGGTGAACACTGAAGCTTTCTTT
14	TRBJ1-2	TRBV29-1	-	-	CSVEKAGLLQGYTF	TGCAGCGTTGAAAAGGCAGGGTTACTACAGGGCTACACCTTC
14	TRBJ1-1	TRBV19	TRBD1	-	CASSVQGGNTEAFF	TGTGCCAGTAGCGTACAGGGGGGGAACACTGAAGCTTTCTTT
14	TRBJ2-1	TRBV5-1	-	-	CATLSGLAYNEQFF	TGCGCCACCCTCTCGGGACTCGCTTACAATGAGCAGTTCTTC
17	TRBJ2-4	TRBV6-1	TRBD2	-	CASSEGRASGRENIQYF	TGTGCCAGCAGTGAAGGGAGGGCTAGCGGGAGGGAGAACATTCAGTACTTC
17	TRBJ2-1	TRBV14	-	-	CASSQDIAGTIYNEQFF	TGTGCCAGCAGCCAAGATATTGCGGGAACAATATACAATGAGCAGTTCTTC
14	TRBJ1-6	TRBV19	TRBD1	-	CASSSGTGASPLHF	TGTGCCAGTAGCTCCGGGACAGGGGCCTCACCCCTCCACTTT
15	TRBJ1-4	TRBV2	-	-	CASSETGARNEKLFF	TGTGCCAGCAGTGAAACGGGAGCTAGGAATGAAAAACTGTTTTTT
13	TRBJ2-1	TRBV24-1	-	-	CATSDPGENEQFF	TGTGCCACCAGTGACCCTGGGGAGAATGAGCAGTTCTTC
13	TRBJ1-1	TRBV9	TRBD1	-	CASSVAGGSEAFF	TGTGCCAGCAGCGTAGCAGGGGGCAGTGAAGCTTTCTTT
14	TRBJ2-7	TRBV11-2	-	once	CASSLERGTYEQYF	TGTGCCAGCAGCTTAGAGCGGGGAACCTACGAGCAGTACTTC
17	TRBJ2-2	TRBV7-3	TRBD1	-	CASSLRTGYPNTGELFF	TGTGCCAGCAGCTTAAGGACAGGGTATCCCAACACCGGGGAGCTGTTTTTT
14	TRBJ2-7	TRBV5-1	TRBD1	many	CASSPGTGAYEQYF	TGCGCCAGCAGTCCCGGGACAGGAGCCTACGAGCAGTACTTC
16	TRBJ2-2	TRBV4-1	TRBD2	few	CASSQDPGLVGGELFF	TGCGCCAGCAGCCAAGATCCGGGACTAGTCGGCGGGGAGCTGTTTTTT
14	TRBJ2-2	TRBV7-9	-	-	CASSLGRSTGELFF	TGTGCCAGCAGCTTGGGCCGGTCAACCGGGGAGCTGTTTTTT
11	TRBJ1-4	TRBV19	-	-	CASESGEKLFF	TGTGCCAGTGAATCGGGTGAAAAACTGTTTTTT
15	TRBJ1-4	TRBV5-1	-	-	CASSLAGTITEKLFF	TGCGCCAGCAGCTTGGCCGGGACAATCACTGAAAAACTGTTTTTT
18	TRBJ2-3	TRBV28	-	-	CASSLSRGLGGVADTQYF	TGTGCCAGCAGTTTAAGTCGCGGCCTTGGAGGGGTCGCAGATACGCAGTATTTT
14	TRBJ1-1	TRBV7-9	TRBD1	-	CASSLGTVNTEAFF	TGTGCCAGCAGCTTGGGGACAGTGAACACTGAAGCTTTCTTT
17	TRBJ2-4	TRBV7-2	-	-	CASSPGAGGLAKNIQYF	TGTGCCAGCAGCCCCGGCGCCGGGGGGCTAGCCAAAAACATTCAGTACTTC